This TCR beta chain is drawn from a study of blood T cell repertoires in COVID-19. Turning to the study itself: Acute-phase and convalescent COVID-19 samples originated in the United States, Italy and Spain.

This clone was seen a single time. TCRdb keeps only in-frame clones here, not all; method: immunoSEQ multiplex PCR. The sample lists about 120,000 clones, more than 70% occurring once. The ends lost 4 bases at V and 3 bases at J; junction bases unmatched: 10. Germline values: CDR1 SGHNT, CDR2 YYREEE (reference sequence). The CDR3 extends over 16 amino acids. Sample: peripheral blood. This receptor was taken from a man aged 80 or over with active or convalescent COVID-19. The rearrangement uses TRBV5-4 and TRBJ2-3; 8 bases fit TRBD1. The CDR3 nucleotides are TGTGCCAGCAGCCTACTCAGGGGGCTTTTGACAGATACGCAGTATTTT. It encodes CASSLLRGLLTDTQYF.